This paragraph reports one T cell receptor beta chain. The data were taken from a study of CD8 T cells in Susac syndrome. TEMRA cells underwent FACS enrichment and CD8+ and CD4+ T cells underwent negative isolation. After extraction with the RNeasy kit, about 0.45 to 1 ug of the RNA was reverse transcribed using random hexamers. An immunoSEQ multiplex PCR amplified TCR beta CDR3 over 54 Vbeta and 13 Jbeta. TCRdb recomputed calls from the immunoSEQ multiplex PCR reads with MiXCR, one row per CDR3 protein. The sample consists of about 300,000 distinct CDR3 sequences, over 75% of them appearing once. There are 14 residues in the CDR3. Germline CDR1 MNHEY, CDR2 SMNVEV (reference sequence). V lost 4 bases and J lost 5, with 14 bases in between.

V and J are TRBV27 and TRBJ2-5; D unresolved. The sequence was collected from a human donor with multiple sclerosis. What was sequenced was CD8+ T cells from PBMCs. This CDR3 is CASSSLGMRETQYF. The CDR3 coding sequence is TGTGCCAGCAGTTCCCTAGGGATGCGGGAGACCCAGTACTTC.